This T cell receptor beta chain comes out of a study of blood T cell repertoires in COVID-19. The CDR3 spans 13 residues. Between the trimmed V and J ends, which lost 4 bases and 8 bases, there was a span of 12 bases. Seattle researchers signed up patients amid active infection and tracked them longitudinally. The data were produced by immunoSEQ multiplex PCR, yet TCRdb's version contains in-frame clones alone and is incomplete. The sample carries 150,000 to 200,000 clones, about 87% recorded once. This TCR was recovered from a woman between 65 and 79 years old with COVID-19, enrolled during active disease. Input material: peripheral blood. The genes are TRBV12-3 or TRBV12-4 and TRBJ2-1, with a weak D call TRBD1 (5 bases). CDR3 sequence reads: CASSSTEVDEQFF. CDR3 in DNA: TGTGCCAGCAGTTCGACAGAGGTGGATGAGCAGTTCTTC.